This T cell receptor beta chain was documented in a study of blood T cells in healthy people across ages. Study details: Capture by template switching was about one barcoded beta molecule per two T cells. Study-wide results and limits: Higher diversity and more naive CD4+ cells were features of long-lived donors, compared to aged donors.

A J-beta primer mix and a sample-barcoded 5' primer were used in a second PCR of roughly 7 to 12 cycles. A template-switch adaptor with 12 random nucleotides tagged each cDNA molecule. Sequencing of every sample gave 3 million or more CDR3-containing paired-end reads. Each CDR3 protein gets one entry after TCRdb re-called the 5' RACE reads with MiXCR. The table has 550,000 to 800,000 distinct CDR3 sequences, approximately 21% seen once. Germline V gene sequence: CDR1 SGDLS, CDR2 YYNGEE. The CDR3 is 16 residues long. This clonotype has just a few counts. Its target is unknown. At one end the junction does not follow the germline gene, possibly because of a read error.

V and J are TRBV9 and TRBJ1-2; D ambiguous. The origin of this receptor is a man in his 70s in good health. What was sequenced was blood. In DNA, the CDR3 is TGTGCCAGCAGCGTCCCCCGGGAGGGAGCTAACTATGGCTACGCCTTC. Translating it yields CASSVPREGANYGYAF.